These T cell receptor beta chains were read from a single sample in a study of OX40 agonist ivuxolimab in advanced cancers. Generated by immunoSEQ multiplex PCR, the TCRdb table keeps only in-frame clones and is missing some. The table has approximately 24,000 clones, roughly 84% seen once; the top ten hold roughly 16%. Material: CD4+ or CD8+ T cells sorted from blood, obtained in a trial of the OX40 agonist ivuxolimab. Source of these receptors: an adult with an advanced solid tumor such as melanoma, head and neck, liver or kidney cancer. Both conserved end residues are part of each CDR3. Each record gives: clone size, J gene, D gene, V gene, CDR3 DNA, CDR3 protein. A D gene is named only where the DNA matches it firmly. Size is omitted from some rows. Given values are once, few, many or a class for expanded clones.

-	TRBJ2-1	-	TRBV5-4	TGTGCCAGCAGCTTGGAGGGTAACCGCTACAATGAGCAGTTCTTC	CASSLEGNRYNEQFF
-	TRBJ2-6	TRBD1	TRBV19	TGTGCCAGTAGCCAGACAGGGAGAGGGGCCAACGTCCTGACTTTC	CASSQTGRGANVLTF
-	TRBJ2-3	TRBD1	TRBV2	TGTGCCAGCAGTGAACAGGGGGTAACAGATACGCAGTATTTT	CASSEQGVTDTQYF
-	TRBJ2-2	TRBD2	TRBV7-2	TGTGCCAGCAGCCTGACTAGCGGGAGGGGGTCCGGGGAGCTGTTTTTT	CASSLTSGRGSGELFF
-	TRBJ2-2	-	TRBV19	TGTGCCAGTAGGGGGGGGACAGCGAACACCGGGGAGCTGTTTTTT	CASRGGTANTGELFF
-	TRBJ2-3	TRBD2	TRBV4-3	TGCGCCAGCAGCCAAGATACGGGAGGGAGGGATACGCAGTATTTT	CASSQDTGGRDTQYF
-	TRBJ1-1	-	TRBV5-1	TGCGCCAGCAGCTTGGCCGCAGGGTTAGACACTGAAGCTTTCTTT	CASSLAAGLDTEAFF
-	TRBJ2-7	-	TRBV7-9	TGTGCCAGCAGCTTAGGGGGGGCAGGTAACGAGCAGTACTTC	CASSLGGAGNEQYF
-	TRBJ2-1	-	TRBV9	TGTGCCAGCAGCGTACGACTGGCTAAGACGGGCTCCTACAATGAGCAGTTCTTC	CASSVRLAKTGSYNEQFF
-	TRBJ2-7	-	TRBV7-9	TGTGCCAGCAGCTTAGGAGGTCCAACCAACGAGCAGTACTTC	CASSLGGPTNEQYF
-	TRBJ2-7	TRBD2	TRBV5-4	TGTGCCAGCAGCCTCAATGCCGGGACTATGTCCTACGAGCAGTACTTC	CASSLNAGTMSYEQYF
-	TRBJ1-1	-	TRBV5-6	TGTGCCAGCAGCTTGCCCGGTAGCCTTGAAGCTTTCTTT	CASSLPGSLEAFF
-	TRBJ1-6	-	TRBV11-3	TGTGCCAGCAGTTTGATATTGGGTGGAGGAAGGTCACCCCTCCACTTT	CASSLILGGGRSPLHF
-	TRBJ2-3	TRBD1	TRBV7-2	TGTGCCAGCAGCTTGGACAGGGCCACAGATACGCAGTATTTT	CASSLDRATDTQYF
-	TRBJ2-3	TRBD2	TRBV18	TGTGCCAGCTCACCACGCACTAGCGGGGCTACTAGCACAGATACGCAGTATTTT	CASSPRTSGATSTDTQYF
-	TRBJ2-5	TRBD2	TRBV7-9	TGTGCCAGCAGCCCGGGACTAGCGGGGGCCTCCTACCAAGAGACCCAGTACTTC	CASSPGLAGASYQETQYF
-	TRBJ1-2	TRBD1	TRBV19	TGTGCCAGTAGTAAGGGACAGTACAACTATGGCTACACCTTC	CASSKGQYNYGYTF
once	TRBJ2-5	TRBD1	TRBV27	TGTGCCAGCAGTTTATACCGGACAGGAGCCCTTCAAGAGACCCAGTACTTC	CASSLYRTGALQETQYF
-	TRBJ2-2	-	TRBV6-5	TGTGCCAGCACCCTACTCCGGGAGACCGGGGAGCTGTTTTTT	CASTLLRETGELFF
-	TRBJ2-5	TRBD1	TRBV11-3	TGTGCCAGCAGCTTAGGGACAGGGTGGGAGACCCAGTACTTC	CASSLGTGWETQYF
-	TRBJ2-7	-	TRBV7-2	TGTGCCAGCAGCTTTTGGGGGGCCAGCTACGAGCAGTACTTC	CASSFWGASYEQYF
-	TRBJ2-5	TRBD2	TRBV30	TGTGCCTGGAGTCCCGGGACTAGCGGGAGGTGGTACTTC	CAWSPGTSGRWYF
once	TRBJ1-4	-	TRBV6-1	TGTGCCAGCAGTGAAGCGCGGACGGGTTCTAATGAAAAACTGTTTTTT	CASSEARTGSNEKLFF
-	TRBJ2-3	-	TRBV11-2	TGTGCCAGCAGCTTAGATTCCTACCAGGGCGCCACAGATACGCAGTATTTT	CASSLDSYQGATDTQYF
-	TRBJ2-1	TRBD2	TRBV18	TGTGCCAGCTCACCACCGAATTTCAGCGGGGGGGCCGATGAGCAGTTCTTC	CASSPPNFSGGADEQFF
-	TRBJ2-3	TRBD2	TRBV5-4	TGTGCCAGCAGCTTGAGGCTAGCGGGGGGCACAGATACGCAGTATTTT	CASSLRLAGGTDTQYF
once	TRBJ2-7	-	TRBV5-1	TGCGCCAGCAGCTTGGCTACGGAGTACGAGCAATACTTC	CASSLATEYEQYF
-	TRBJ2-7	-	TRBV2	TGTGCCAGCAGTGAATCGGGCCGAACACGGTACTACGAGCAGTACTTC	CASSESGRTRYYEQYF
-	TRBJ2-3	TRBD2	TRBV15	TGTGCCACCAGCAGTGGGACTAGCGGTCGAGCCCCAGATACGCAGTATTTT	CATSSGTSGRAPDTQYF
-	TRBJ2-5	-	TRBV5-5	TGTGCCAGCAGCACCCGGACAGAACAAGAGACCCAGTACTTC	CASSTRTEQETQYF
-	TRBJ1-4	-	TRBV2	TGTGCCAGCACTCGGTCAGGTCAAAATGAAAAACTGTTTTTT	CASTRSGQNEKLFF
-	TRBJ2-1	-	TRBV7-9	TGTGCCAGCAGCTTACAAAGCGCCTCCCTTGAGCAGTTCTTC	CASSLQSASLEQFF
-	TRBJ2-2	-	TRBV5-4	TGTGCCAGCAGCTTGGTGTCAACCGGGGAGCTGTTTTTT	CASSLVSTGELFF
-	TRBJ2-7	-	TRBV14	TGTGCCAGCAGCCAAGATAGGGCTAGCTCCTACGAGCAGTACTTC	CASSQDRASSYEQYF
-	TRBJ2-2	TRBD2	TRBV2	TGTGCCAGCAGAGCGGGACTAATAATCGGGGAGCTGTTTTTT	CASRAGLIIGELFF
-	TRBJ2-6	-	TRBV18	TGTGCCAGCTCACCGTTAACTGGGGGTCGAGGGGCCAACGTCCTGACTTTC	CASSPLTGGRGANVLTF
-	TRBJ2-1	TRBD1	TRBV6-6	TGTGCCAGCACCTTGGACAGGGGCTCAAATGAGCAGTTCTTC	CASTLDRGSNEQFF
few	TRBJ2-7	-	TRBV5-4	TGTGCCACCTCGGGGAAGGAAACCTACGAGCAGTACTTC	CATSGKETYEQYF
-	TRBJ1-5	TRBD1	TRBV19	TGTGCCAGTAGTACGCAGGACAGGCCCGTTAGCAATCAGCCCCAGCATTTT	CASSTQDRPVSNQPQHF
-	TRBJ1-2	-	TRBV7-8	TGTGCCAGCAGCTCCGACATGGCTAACTATGGCTACACCTTC	CASSSDMANYGYTF
-	TRBJ2-1	-	TRBV10-3	TGTGCCATCAGTGCAGGTACCGCCTACAATGAGCAGTTCTTC	CAISAGTAYNEQFF
-	TRBJ2-1	-	TRBV15	TGTGCCACCAGCTCCCATCTGGGGCAGTTCTTC	CATSSHLGQFF